This record concerns one T cell receptor beta chain sequence. With 6 bases removed from V and 2 bases from J, the gap between germline ends came to 10 bases. From germline, CDR1 is MNHNS and CDR2 SASEGT. This CDR3 contains 13 residues. The data derive from a study of T cell changes during pregnancy in multiple sclerosis. Libraries were prepared by immunoSEQ multiplex PCR; TCRdb keeps only in-frame clonotypes and omits some of them. Of approximately 90,000 clones listed, 75% to 95% are singletons. The V and J genes are TRBV6-1 and TRBJ2-5; TRBD2 is a possible D gene (5 bases). The TCR originated in a female donor in good health, enrolled as a control in a pregnancy study. The source material was peripheral blood, sampled after pregnancy. CDR3 in amino acids: CASSHSGQETQYF. In nucleotides, the CDR3 is TGTGCCAGCAGCCATTCGGGGCAAGAGACCCAGTACTTC.